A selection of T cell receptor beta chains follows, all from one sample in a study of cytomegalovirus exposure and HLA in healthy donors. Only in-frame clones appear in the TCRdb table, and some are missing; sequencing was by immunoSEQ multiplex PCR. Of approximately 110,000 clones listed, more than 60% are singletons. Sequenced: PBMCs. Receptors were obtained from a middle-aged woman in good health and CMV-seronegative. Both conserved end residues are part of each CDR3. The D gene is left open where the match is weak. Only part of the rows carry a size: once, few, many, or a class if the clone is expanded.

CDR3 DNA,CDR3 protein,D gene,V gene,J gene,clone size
TGTGCCATCCGCCCGGGGGGCGTGTACGAGCAGTACTTC,CAIRPGGVYEQYF,NA,TRBV10-3,TRBJ2-7,NA
TGTGCCAGCAGTGAGTACACAGATACGCAGTATTTT,CASSEYTDTQYF,NA,TRBV2,TRBJ2-3,few
TGTGCCACCAGCGCGAGGACAGGGGGCCTTAATCAGCCCCAGCATTTT,CATSARTGGLNQPQHF,TRBD1,TRBV15,TRBJ1-5,NA
TGTGCCAGTTCGGGGACAGGGGGCTATGGCTACACCTTC,CASSGTGGYGYTF,TRBD1,TRBV7-9,TRBJ1-2,NA
TGTGCCTGGAGTGGTCCGGCGGCAGATACGCAGTATTTT,CAWSGPAADTQYF,NA,TRBV30,TRBJ2-3,NA
TGTGCCAGCAGTTTGCAGGCGACTGTGACTATAGGCTCCACCTTC,CASSLQATVTIGSTF,NA,TRBV6-6,TRBJ1-2,NA
TGCGCCAGCAGCCAAGATTTCGACAGGCCTTTCGTCGGTTCCTATGGCTACACCTTC,CASSQDFDRPFVGSYGYTF,NA,TRBV4-3,TRBJ1-2,NA
TGTGCCAGCAGCGCCCAGTGGGGCCTAGCGGAGCCCACCTCTGGGGAGCTGTTTTTT,CASSAQWGLAEPTSGELFF,TRBD2,TRBV9,TRBJ2-2,NA
TGTGCCAGCAGCTGGGGCCTAGCGGGAGCCCCTGCCTACGAGCAGTACTTC,CASSWGLAGAPAYEQYF,TRBD2,TRBV13,TRBJ2-7,NA
TGCGCCAGCAGGCCGGGACTAGCGGGAAGGAGCTCCTACAATGAGCAGTTCTTC,CASRPGLAGRSSYNEQFF,TRBD2,TRBV5-1,TRBJ2-1,many
TGTGCCAGCAGCCTAGGACTAGCGGGAGCCTACGAGCAGTACTTC,CASSLGLAGAYEQYF,TRBD2,TRBV6-1,TRBJ2-7,NA
TGTGCCAGCTCACCGACAGCCGATCCGGGAAACACCATATATTTT,CASSPTADPGNTIYF,NA,TRBV18,TRBJ1-3,NA
TGTGCCAGCAGCTCCGCATTAGGAGGGAGGAATGAGCAGTTCTTC,CASSSALGGRNEQFF,NA,TRBV7-3,TRBJ2-1,NA
TGTGCCAGCAGCGCTAGCCACACCGGGGAGCTGTTTTTT,CASSASHTGELFF,NA,TRBV7-3,TRBJ2-2,NA
TGTGCCATCAGTGAGGGACAGGGGAACACTGAAGCTTTCTTT,CAISEGQGNTEAFF,TRBD1,TRBV10-3,TRBJ1-1,NA
TGTGCCAGCAGTGGCCGGACAGGGCACGAGCAGTACTTC,CASSGRTGHEQYF,TRBD1,TRBV27,TRBJ2-7,NA
TGTGCCAGTAGTATAGCCGGCAGGAGGTCGGATACGCAGTATTTT,CASSIAGRRSDTQYF,NA,TRBV19,TRBJ2-3,few
TGTGCCAGCAGCTTTGGGTTGGCGGCAGATACGCAGTATTTT,CASSFGLAADTQYF,NA,TRBV7-9,TRBJ2-3,NA
TGTGCCAGCACCCTAAGGGGGAGTAGCTGGTACGAGCAGTACTTC,CASTLRGSSWYEQYF,NA,TRBV28,TRBJ2-7,NA
TGTGCCAGCAGCCCGCGAATGACAGGGAATCTCTACGAGCAGTACTTC,CASSPRMTGNLYEQYF,TRBD1,TRBV7-9,TRBJ2-7,NA
TGTGCCAGAACGAGCGGGAGGGCCCCCAATGAGCAGTTCTTC,CARTSGRAPNEQFF,TRBD2,TRBV2,TRBJ2-1,NA
TGTGCCAGTAGTGGGGCAGGGAATCGAATCTACGAGCAGTACTTC,CASSGAGNRIYEQYF,NA,TRBV19,TRBJ2-7,once
TGTGCCAGTAGGCCCCGGACTAGCGGGGGGAATCCCACAGATACGCAGTATTTT,CASRPRTSGGNPTDTQYF,TRBD2,TRBV19,TRBJ2-3,few
TGTGCCAGCAGTTATGGCGGGGGCGGACAGCCCCAGCATTTT,CASSYGGGGQPQHF,NA,TRBV6-1,TRBJ1-5,few
TGTGCCAGCAGTTACTCATTGCAGGGAATTCGAGAAAAACTGTTTTTT,CASSYSLQGIREKLFF,NA,TRBV6-6,TRBJ1-4,NA
TGTGCCAGCGATCCGGGACATGGAGATACGCAGTATTTT,CASDPGHGDTQYF,NA,TRBV19,TRBJ2-3,NA
TGTGCCACCGACGATGGACAGGGAGCACCCTACGAGCAGTACTTC,CATDDGQGAPYEQYF,TRBD1,TRBV28,TRBJ2-7,NA
TGTGCCAGCAGTTCCCCCGACAGCTACGAGCAGTACTTC,CASSSPDSYEQYF,NA,TRBV27,TRBJ2-7,NA
TGTGCCAGCAGCTTATCGGGGGCTAGCGGTAACAATGAGCAGTTCTTC,CASSLSGASGNNEQFF,NA,TRBV7-2,TRBJ2-1,NA
TGTGCCAGCAGTGAAGCCCCGGGACTTACTCGAGATTCACCCCTCCACTTT,CASSEAPGLTRDSPLHF,NA,TRBV2,TRBJ1-6,NA
TGTGCCAGCAGTTCCCCTAGCGGTGATTTCAATGAGCAGTTCTTC,CASSSPSGDFNEQFF,TRBD2,TRBV28,TRBJ2-1,NA
TGTGCCAGCAGCCATACGGGTCTAGCGGGGGTGGGTGAGCAGTTCTTC,CASSHTGLAGVGEQFF,TRBD2,TRBV11-3,TRBJ2-1,NA
TGTGCCAGTCGCTCGCCAGGGGCGGACGACACTGAAGCTTTCTTT,CASRSPGADDTEAFF,NA,TRBV19,TRBJ1-1,NA
TGTGCCAGCAGCTTTGCGGGGGCCTCTGGAAACACCATATATTTT,CASSFAGASGNTIYF,NA,TRBV7-9,TRBJ1-3,once
TGCGCCACGCCTAGGGGGAATCAGCCCCAGCATTTT,CATPRGNQPQHF,NA,TRBV10-1,TRBJ1-5,NA
TGTGCCAGCAGAGGGGGACAGGGGGCGTTAGAGCAGTACTTC,CASRGGQGALEQYF,TRBD1,TRBV6-5,TRBJ2-7,NA
TGTGCCAGTAGTATAGGGAGGGGGGGCAATGAGCAGTTCTTC,CASSIGRGGNEQFF,NA,TRBV19,TRBJ2-1,NA
TGTGCCAGCAGCCTGGACAGTGCCCTCAATCAGCCCCAGCATTTT,CASSLDSALNQPQHF,NA,TRBV27,TRBJ1-5,NA
TGTGCCAGCAGCCAAGATGCACAGGGCCAGCCCCAGCATTTT,CASSQDAQGQPQHF,NA,TRBV4-2,TRBJ1-5,few
TGTGCCAGCGGCTTCTCAGGGCCAGGGGACACCATATATTTT,CASGFSGPGDTIYF,NA,TRBV7-2,TRBJ1-3,NA
TGTGCCAGCAGCTTGGGGGCCTATGGCTACACCTTC,CASSLGAYGYTF,NA,TRBV5-6,TRBJ1-2,NA
TGTGCCAGCAGCTTGACAGGGGGCGACTCCTACGAGCAGTACTTC,CASSLTGGDSYEQYF,TRBD1,TRBV5-4,TRBJ2-7,NA
TGTGCCAGCAGTGAAGAAGAGGGCCTAATCTGGGGCAAAAACATTCAGTACTTC,CASSEEEGLIWGKNIQYF,NA,TRBV6-1,TRBJ2-4,few
TGTGCTAGTGGTTTGGGGGGCAACTATGGCTACACCTTC,CASGLGGNYGYTF,NA,TRBV12-5,TRBJ1-2,NA
TGTGCCAGCAGCCCGGCCGTCTGGGACTCGTCCTACAATGAGCAGTTCTTC,CASSPAVWDSSYNEQFF,NA,TRBV7-6,TRBJ2-1,NA
TGTGCCATCAGTCCAGCAGGTTCGGACACTGAAGCTTTCTTT,CAISPAGSDTEAFF,NA,TRBV10-3,TRBJ1-1,NA
TGTGCCATCAGGAACAGGGGGGAGAACACTGAAGCTTTCTTT,CAIRNRGENTEAFF,TRBD1,TRBV10-3,TRBJ1-1,NA
TGTGCCAGCAACCCCCCCGAGCTTTGGGAGCAGTACTTC,CASNPPELWEQYF,NA,TRBV6-1,TRBJ2-7,NA
TGTGCCAGCAGCAAAGCCGTAGAGGGTGAGCACGGGAACACTGAAGCTTTCTTT,CASSKAVEGEHGNTEAFF,NA,TRBV21-1,TRBJ1-1,NA
TGCGCCAGCAGCTTTCGATCCCCCAGGGAGACCCAGTACTTC,CASSFRSPRETQYF,NA,TRBV5-1,TRBJ2-5,NA
TGCGCCAGCAGCCAAGATCTGACTTCTGGAAACACCATATATTTT,CASSQDLTSGNTIYF,NA,TRBV4-3,TRBJ1-3,NA
TGCGCCAGCAGCCAATCAATGCACGAGGGCACCGGGGAGCTGTTTTTT,CASSQSMHEGTGELFF,NA,TRBV4-1,TRBJ2-2,NA
TGCGCCAGCAGCCAGTGGACAGGGGGCGGGGAGCTGTTTTTT,CASSQWTGGGELFF,TRBD1,TRBV4-3,TRBJ2-2,NA
TGTGCCAGCAGCTTGACCGAGACAGGGATTCGCCACGAGCAGTACTTC,CASSLTETGIRHEQYF,TRBD1,TRBV13,TRBJ2-7,NA